The rows below give T cell receptor beta chains drawn from one sample of a study of identical twins. Each CDR3 protein gets one entry after TCRdb re-called the 5' RACE reads with MiXCR. The data hold about 160,000 distinct CDR3 sequences, with approximately 3.5% observed a single time. Sequencing was carried out using memory T cells sorted from blood. The receptor source for this set is a man in his late teens or twenties in good health. Both conserved end residues are part of each CDR3. D genes are given only for firm matches. Only part of the rows carry a size: once, few, many, or a class if the clone is expanded.

D	V	size	J	CDR3	DNA
NA	TRBV11-1	NA	TRBJ2-1	CASSLRISGSYNEQFF	TGTGCCAGCAGCTTACGGATTAGCGGCTCCTACAATGAGCAGTTCTTC
TRBD2	TRBV19	many	TRBJ2-1	CASSITSGRAHEQFF	TGTGCCAGTAGTATTACTAGCGGGAGGGCCCATGAGCAGTTCTTC
TRBD2	TRBV20-1	many	TRBJ2-2	CSARGTSTLTGELFF	TGCAGTGCTAGGGGGACTAGCACACTCACCGGGGAGCTGTTTTTT
NA	TRBV12-3/TRBV12-4	many	TRBJ2-3	CASSTRESGTDTQYF	TGTGCCAGCAGTACCCGCGAGAGCGGCACAGATACGCAGTATTTT
TRBD1	TRBV4-1	many	TRBJ2-6	CASSPGDRKSGANVLTF	TGCGCCAGCAGCCCTGGGGACAGGAAGTCTGGGGCCAACGTCCTGACTTTC
TRBD1	TRBV12-3/TRBV12-4	many	TRBJ2-5	CASSRGQGVKTQYF	TGTGCCAGCAGCCGTGGACAGGGTGTCAAGACCCAGTACTTC
NA	TRBV11-2	many	TRBJ2-1	CASLASSSYNEQFF	TGTGCCAGCCTAGCGAGCAGCTCCTACAATGAGCAGTTCTTC
NA	TRBV15	many	TRBJ1-3	CATSEDSGNTIYF	TGTGCCACCTCGGAGGACTCTGGAAACACCATATATTTT
TRBD2	TRBV11-1	many	TRBJ2-3	CASSRLAGDKDTQYF	TGTGCCAGCAGTCGACTAGCGGGAGATAAGGATACGCAGTATTTT
TRBD2	TRBV20-1	many	TRBJ2-1	CSARDPKGLDNEQFF	TGCAGTGCTAGAGATCCGAAGGGACTAGACAATGAGCAGTTCTTC
NA	TRBV20-1	many	TRBJ2-1	CSASPFSGHTPEYNEQFF	TGCAGTGCCAGTCCTTTCAGCGGCCATACCCCGGAGTACAATGAGCAGTTCTTC
TRBD2	TRBV7-9	many	TRBJ2-3	CASSPTIAGLIDTQYF	TGTGCCAGCAGCCCAACCATAGCGGGACTGATAGATACGCAGTATTTT
TRBD2	TRBV20-1	many	TRBJ2-3	CSAGTSGPQYF	TGCAGTGCGGGGACTAGCGGGCCGCAGTATTTT
NA	TRBV20-1	many	TRBJ1-5	CSARFPEWNQPQHF	TGCAGTGCTAGATTTCCTGAGTGGAATCAGCCCCAGCATTTT
NA	TRBV28	many	TRBJ1-4	CASSLGLGEKLFF	TGTGCCAGCAGTTTAGGGCTCGGTGAAAAACTGTTTTTT
NA	TRBV11-3	many	TRBJ2-5	CASSRRRETQYF	TGTGCCAGCTCTAGGCGGCGGGAGACCCAGTACTTC